A single sample is the source of the 23 T cell receptor beta chains below, sequenced in a study of T cell clonality in common variable immunodeficiency. Some clones are missing from TCRdb's copy, which holds only in-frame ones; the method was immunoSEQ multiplex PCR. The specimen gives 55,000 or so clones without singletons; the ten biggest hold about 5.5%. The sequenced material came from peripheral blood mononuclear cells. The source of these receptors is a person between 18 and 70 years old in good health.

To note about this clone: The read terminates 3 residues ahead of where the CDR3 ends, so the germline J gene completes it. The same CDR3 also results from other DNA sequences found in this sample. This chain uses TRBV19 with TRBJ2-3; TRBD2 might be the D (7 bases). V was clipped by 2 bases and J by 4 bases, with 16 bases between them. CDR3 length: 16 residues. Germline V CDR1 and CDR2: LNHDA, SQIVND (reference sequence). The CDR3 DNA, read in part, is TGTGCCAGTAGTATAAGGAGGGGGGGGCTCGCAGATACG. The encoded protein is CASSIRRGGLADT. The complete CDR3 reads CASSIRRGGLADTQYF.

This clone was seen repeatedly, ten times or more. The CDR3 end is not reached by the read, which stops 3 residues before it; the germline J gene fills it in. The chain is built from TRBV7-9 and TRBJ2-7, with TRBD2 as a possible D gene (5 bases). This CDR3 contains 13 residues. V was trimmed by 4 bases and J by 5 bases, leaving 12 bases between them. The germline gives CDR1 SEHNR, CDR2 FQNEAQ (reference sequence). CDR3 amino acids: CASSYQAGDEQYF. The DNA read from the CDR3 is TGTGCCAGCAGCTATCAGGCCGGGGACGAG. The full variable domain, in which reference TRBV7-9 and TRBJ2-7 provide the parts outside the CDR3, is DTGVSQNPRHKITKRGQNVTFRCDPISEHNRLYWYRQTLGQGPEFLTYFQNEAQLEKSRLLSDRFSAERPKGSFSTLEIQRTEQGDSAMYLCASSYQAGDEQYFGPGTRLTVT.

About this clone: The read ends 3 residues before the CDR3 terminus; that terminus is restored from the germline J gene. This chain connects TRBV19 to TRBJ1-6; D not resolved. The CDR3 contains 16 residues. CDR1 and CDR2 from the germline V gene are LNHDA and SQIVND (reference sequence). Trimming pared 2 bases from V and 7 bases from J, leaving 15 bases between. The CDR3 DNA, read in part, is TGTGCCAGTAGTATAAGGCGGGCAGGAGAAAATTCACCC. It encodes CASSIRRAGENSP. The whole CDR3 region reads CASSIRRAGENSPLHF.

This clone was observed at least ten times. Read sequence stops 3 residues before the CDR3 end, and the germline J gene provides the missing end. V gene TRBV7-3 combines with J gene TRBJ2-5, with 7 positions matching TRBD1. Germline V gene data show CDR1 as SGHTA and CDR2 as FQGTGA. The CDR3 runs to 13 residues. The ends lost 5 bases at V and 3 bases at J; junction bases unmatched: 3. This chain's CDR3 is CASSLDREETQYF. CDR3 DNA (partial): TGTGCCAGCAGCCTAGACAGGGAAGAGACC.

This clone was observed at least ten times. From the germline J gene comes the end of the CDR3, since the read stops 3 residues before it. The gene calls are TRBV19 and TRBJ2-5; TRBD1 is a possible D gene (5 bases). The CDR3 has 14 residues. Trimming removed 4 bases from V and 5 bases from J, with 14 bases in between. Per germline, CDR1 LNHDA and CDR2 SQIVND (reference sequence). This CDR3 is CASSTSRQTETQYF. The sequenced CDR3 bases are TGTGCCAGTAGTACGAGTAGACAGACTGAGACC.

This clone was recorded at least ten times. The read terminates 3 residues before the CDR3 end, so the remaining end is supplied by the germline J gene. This sequence joins TRBV4-2 and TRBJ2-5; 9 nucleotides align to TRBD2. The CDR3 sequence is 15 residues long. The V gene's germline CDR1 is LGHNA and CDR2 YNFKEQ. Losses at the gene ends were 4 bases for V and 2 bases for J; bases not matched to a gene: 5. CDR3 sequence reads: CASSPRAGGQETQYF. Incomplete CDR3 DNA: TGTGCCAGCAGCCCGAGAGCGGGAGGACAAGAGACC.

This clone was observed many times. The read ends 3 residues before the CDR3 terminus; that terminus is restored from the germline J gene. The rearrangement joins TRBV10-3 to TRBJ2-7, with 7 nucleotides matching TRBD1. With V trimmed by 3 bases and J by 0 bases, 5 bases remained unmatched. Germline V gives CDR1 ENHRY, CDR2 SYGVKD. This CDR3 comprises 15 residues. The CDR3 spells CAISDPGQSSYEQYF. The CDR3 DNA, read in part, is TGTGCCATCAGTGATCCGGGACAGAGCTCCTACGAG.

This clone was recorded many times. The read halts 3 residues ahead of the CDR3 end, with the missing end drawn from the germline J gene. This rearrangement joins TRBV19 to TRBJ1-5, with a possible D match to TRBD1 (6 bases). V was clipped by 4 bases and J by 2 bases, with 21 bases between them. Looked up from germline, CDR1 is LNHDA and CDR2 is SQIVND (reference sequence). This CDR3 is 18 amino acids long. Here the CDR3 reads CASSRTASAGGRNQPQHF. CDR3 bases read: TGTGCCAGTAGTAGGACAGCTTCGGCGGGTGGACGCAATCAGCCC. Full variable domain (rest looked up from reference TRBV19 and TRBJ1-5): DGGITQSPKYLFRKEGQNVTLSCEQNLNHDAMYWYRQDPGQGLRLIYYSQIVNDFQKGDIAEGYSVSREKKESFPLTVTSAQKNPTAFYLCASSRTASAGGRNQPQHFGDGTRLSIL.

Many counts were recorded for this clone. The read gets to within 3 residues of the CDR3 end, and the germline J gene fills in the rest. The chain links TRBV18 to TRBJ2-1, with D perhaps TRBD2 (6 bases). Germline V gene sequence: CDR1 KGHSH, CDR2 LQKENI. V was cut by 6 bases and J by 5 bases, with 11 bases left in between. The CDR3 consists of 13 residues. The CDR3 loop reads CASSGTFDNEQFF. Partial CDR3 DNA: TGTGCCAGCTCCGGGACTTTTGACAATGAG.

This clone showed up many times. The read terminates 3 residues before the CDR3 end, so the remaining end is supplied by the germline J gene. The chain carries TRBV2 and TRBJ2-7; 7 bases map to TRBD1. This CDR3 comprises 14 residues. Germline-derived CDR1 and CDR2 are SNHLY and FYNNEI. V lost 5 bases, J lost 2 bases, and 6 bases stayed unmatched. CDR3 DNA, as far as it was read: TGTGCCAGCAGTTATAACAGGGGCCCCTACGAG. Translating gives CASSYNRGPYE. The whole CDR3 protein is CASSYNRGPYEQYF.

This clone was picked up many times. The read ends 3 residues early relative to the CDR3; the germline J gene fills the gap. This chain joins TRBV20-1 and TRBJ2-7, with 8 bases identical to TRBD2. V gave up 3 bases and J gave up 1 base; unmatched junction bases: 8. The CDR3 spans 15 residues. The germline CDR1 and CDR2 sequences are DFQATT and SNEGSKA (reference sequence). The CDR3 DNA, read in part, is TGCAGTGCTAGTGGGCTAGCGGGCCCATCCTACGAG. This translates into CSASGLAGPSYE. The full-length CDR3 reads as CSASGLAGPSYEQYF.

This clone was picked up many times. The read ends 3 residues before the CDR3 terminus; that terminus is restored from the germline J gene. The chain recombines TRBV23-1 with TRBJ2-3; D is possibly TRBD1 (5 bases). TRBV23-1 qualifies as an ORF whose function is uncertain. The CDR3 totals 15 residues. With 0 bases removed from V and 4 bases from J, the gap between germline ends came to 11 bases. The part of the CDR3 DNA that was read is TGCGCCAGCAGTCAATCAACAGGTCGATCAGATACG. This translates into CASSQSTGRSDT. The whole CDR3 is CASSQSTGRSDTQYF.

This clone was detected a few times. The read ends 3 residues early relative to the CDR3; the germline J gene fills the gap. The chain employs TRBV7-9 and TRBJ2-7; 8 nucleotides agree with TRBD1. The J segment lost 5 bases and the V segment lost 5 bases, leaving 8 bases of the junction unmatched. Germline V CDR1 and CDR2: SEHNR, FQNEAQ (reference sequence). The CDR3 has 14 residues. The CDR3 sequence: CASSQGATLHEQYF. The CDR3 DNA, read in part, is TGTGCCAGCAGCCAGGGGGCGACGCTCCACGAG.

This clone was found many times. Read coverage stops 3 residues before the CDR3 terminus; the germline J gene supplies the remainder. The chain recombines TRBV2 with TRBJ2-7; 8 bases align to TRBD1. The CDR3 is made up of 13 amino acids. In germline, CDR1 is SNHLY, CDR2 FYNNEI. V was pared by 6 bases and J by 4 bases, with 5 bases of the junction left unmatched. This CDR3 is CASSDRGVYEQYF. The CDR3 DNA, read in part, is TGTGCCAGCAGCGACAGGGGCGTGTACGAG.

This clone was observed many times. The CDR3 sequence: CSAGGGTGTDTQYF. The sequenced part of the CDR3 DNA is TGCAGTGCCGGGGGGGGGACTGGTACAGATACG. The chain recombines TRBV20-1 with TRBJ2-3; TRBD2 agrees at 8 bases. The read ends 3 residues early relative to the CDR3; the germline J gene fills the gap. This CDR3 has 14 residues. The trim removed 6 bases at V and 3 bases at J, leaving 8 bases unmatched. Germline V gene lookup returns CDR1 DFQATT and CDR2 SNEGSKA (reference sequence).

This clone appeared many times. Incomplete CDR3 DNA: TGTGCCAGCAGTTACTCGATTGCGGGGGGAAAGGATACG. As protein: CASSYSIAGGKDT. The full CDR3 is CASSYSIAGGKDTQYF. The chain couples TRBV6-2 or TRBV6-3 to TRBJ2-3, with TRBD2 matching 8 bases. The read gets to within 3 residues of the CDR3 end, and the germline J gene fills in the rest. The junction had 8 bases not matched to a gene; V was cut back by 0 bases and J by 6 bases. Germline V lookup: CDR1 MNHEY, CDR2 SVGEGT. The CDR3 has 16 amino acids.

This clone was seen ten or more times. The CDR3 is cut off 3 residues early in the read; its end comes from the germline J gene. The chain uses TRBV6-2 or TRBV6-3 and TRBJ1-1; possible D gene TRBD1, 5 bases. The CDR3 is 13 residues long. Trimming pared 3 bases from V and 4 bases from J, leaving 9 bases between. Germline V gives CDR1 MNHEY, CDR2 SVGEGT. CDR3 sequence reads: CASSYTGRTEAFF. CDR3 DNA (partial): TGTGCCAGCAGTTATACAGGCCGCACTGAA.

As regards this clone: Coverage ceases 3 residues before the CDR3 finishes, and the germline J gene fills in the end. The V gene is TRBV7-8, the J gene TRBJ2-2; tentative D call: TRBD1 (6 bases). This CDR3 region has 15 residues. The V and J ends lost 5 bases and 4 bases respectively, with 14 bases between them. Per germline, CDR1 SGHVS and CDR2 FQNEAQ. CDR3 amino acids: CASSASPGVTGELFF. CDR3 DNA (partial): TGTGCCAGCAGCGCCTCCCCAGGGGTCACCGGGGAG.

This clone appeared many times. From the germline J gene comes the end of the CDR3, since the read stops 3 residues before it. The genes are TRBV27 and TRBJ2-1, with 8 bases matching TRBD2. The length of the CDR3 is 16 residues. Germline trimming cut 3 bases from V and 7 bases from J; bases unmatched to any gene: 11. Germline V gene data show CDR1 as MNHEY and CDR2 as SMNVEV (reference sequence). CDR3 amino acids: CASSFLFSGMGNEQFF. The DNA read from the CDR3 is TGTGCCAGCAGTTTTCTGTTTAGCGGGATGGGAAATGAG.

This clone has ten or more counts. The read gets to within 3 residues of the CDR3 end, and the germline J gene fills in the rest. The gene calls are TRBV7-3 and TRBJ2-1; 10 bases agree with TRBD1. This CDR3 spans 16 amino acids. J was trimmed by 6 bases and V by 4 bases; bases with no gene match: 9. The germline V gene encodes CDR1 SGHTA and CDR2 FQGTGA. The CDR3 loop is CASSSSGTGVSNEQFF. The covered CDR3 bases are TGTGCCAGCAGCTCATCCGGGACAGGGGTTTCCAATGAG.

This clone appeared many times. From the germline J gene comes the end of the CDR3, since the read stops 3 residues before it. The chain uses TRBV6-4 and TRBJ2-3; 9 bases line up with TRBD1. Per germline, CDR1 MRHNA and CDR2 SNTAGT. The V gene end was trimmed by 6 bases and the J gene end by 1 base; junction bases not matched to a gene: 2. The CDR3 is 14 amino acids. The covered CDR3 bases are TGTGCCAGCAGCGGGACAGGGCGCACAGATACG. It translates to CASSGTGRTDT. The entire CDR3 is CASSGTGRTDTQYF.

In its sample, this clone was seen many times. The read comes to an end 3 residues before the CDR3 does, leaving the germline J gene to fill in the end. This chain links TRBV23-1 with TRBJ2-1; 9 bases agree with TRBD1. TRBV23-1 qualifies as an ORF whose function is uncertain. The CDR3 is made up of 19 amino acids. V shed 1 base and J 8 bases; nucleotides not matched to a gene: 18. Incomplete CDR3 DNA: TGCGCCAGCAGTCAATTCAGACTACGTCGGGACAGGGAATATTATGAG. This sequence encodes CASSQFRLRRDREYYE. The complete CDR3 reads CASSQFRLRRDREYYEQFF.

At least ten counts were recorded for this clone. The observed sequence ends 3 residues before the CDR3 terminus, with the missing tail filled in from the germline J gene. The V and J genes are TRBV7-2 and TRBJ2-3; D is uncertain. The V end was cut by 1 base, the J end by 2 bases, with 4 bases between. There are 13 residues in the CDR3. Germline CDR1 SGHTA, CDR2 FQGNSA. CDR3 region: CASSLDLTDTQYF. The covered CDR3 bases are TGTGCCAGCAGCTTAGATCTCACAGATACG.